The present entry profiles one T cell receptor (beta chain) with its context. This CDR3 has 19 amino acids. V lost 11 bases and J lost 1, with 32 bases in between. These data belong to a study of CD8 T cells in ankylosing spondylitis. In making TCR beta libraries, quantitative 5'-RACE with molecular barcodes was used. TCRdb used MiXCR to reprocess the 5' RACE reads, holding one entry per CDR3 protein. This table holds over 75,000 distinct CDR3 sequences, around 10% found once. The sequenced sample was blood, either unsorted or a sorted T cell fraction (not recorded which). The chain has TRBV12-3 or TRBV12-4 and TRBJ2-5; tentative D call: TRBD2 (6 bases). The clonotype was recovered from a male donor with ankylosing spondylitis or in good health (not recorded which). The CDR3 DNA sequence: TGTGCCCTCAGTTTAGCGGTAGGGGACGGGGCCCTTCTCCAAGAGACCCAGTACTTC. Protein product: CALSLAVGDGALLQETQYF.